These T cell receptor beta chains were read from a single sample in a study of brain metastases from non-small cell lung cancer. Sequenced by immunoSEQ multiplex PCR; TCRdb stores in-frame clones only, minus some. The repertoire holds 2,000 to 2,500 clones, with around 84% as singletons. Material: tumor-adjacent normal tissue. All receptors derive from a donor at least 40 years old with non-small cell lung cancer. Both conserved end residues are part of each CDR3. The D gene is left open where the match is weak. The size of a clone is reported for some rows only, either as once, few or many, or as a class for expanded clones.

TGTGCCAGCACCACCTTTTCAGACACTGAAGCTTTCTTT,CASTTFSDTEAFF,-,-,TRBJ1-1,TRBV4-2
TGTGCCAGCAGCTTGTTAAACAACTATGGCTACACCTTC,CASSLLNNYGYTF,-,few,TRBJ1-2,TRBV5-8
TGTGCCTGGAGTACACAGGGGAGAACTGGAAACACCATATATTTT,CAWSTQGRTGNTIYF,TRBD1,-,TRBJ1-3,TRBV30
TGTGCCAGCAACCCGGGGCGCAATCAGCCCCAGCATTTT,CASNPGRNQPQHF,-,-,TRBJ1-5,TRBV19
TGTGCCAGCAGTGTTCCGGGACAGGGCAGTGATGAAAAACTGTTTTTT,CASSVPGQGSDEKLFF,TRBD1,once,TRBJ1-4,TRBV6-4
TGTGCCAGTAGTAGGCCGGGCAGCCAGCATTTT,CASSRPGSQHF,-,once,TRBJ1-5,TRBV19
TGTGCCAGCAGCTTCTGGACAGGGGGCGGCTATGGCTACACCTTC,CASSFWTGGGYGYTF,TRBD1,-,TRBJ1-2,TRBV7-2
TGTGCCAGCAAACCCGTCGGGACAGGGGACTCGACAGATACGCAGTATTTT,CASKPVGTGDSTDTQYF,TRBD1,-,TRBJ2-3,TRBV28
TGTGCCAGCAGTGAACAAGCGGGGAGGACCGGGGAGCTGTTTTTT,CASSEQAGRTGELFF,TRBD2,-,TRBJ2-2,TRBV2
TGTGCCAGCAGTTCGGGACGGCTCTCTGGGGCCAACGTCCTGACTTTC,CASSSGRLSGANVLTF,-,-,TRBJ2-6,TRBV27
TGTGCCAGCAGTGACGGGGGGGACAGGGTCGGAAACACCATATATTTT,CASSDGGDRVGNTIYF,TRBD1,-,TRBJ1-3,TRBV6-1
TGTGCTAGCAGCTTACGACTAGCGGGGGCGAATCAAGAGACCCAGTACTTC,CASSLRLAGANQETQYF,TRBD2,once,TRBJ2-5,TRBV7-7
TGCGCCAGCAGCGGTGGACAGTTCGATACTGAAAAACTGTTTTTT,CASSGGQFDTEKLFF,-,-,TRBJ1-4,TRBV5-1
TGTGCCAGCAGTGCCGTGACAGGAAAAACTTCCTTTGATGGCTACACCTTC,CASSAVTGKTSFDGYTF,-,-,TRBJ1-2,TRBV6-1
TGCGCCAGCAGCTTGGCCGGGGCCTCGAACACTGAAGCTTTCTTT,CASSLAGASNTEAFF,-,-,TRBJ1-1,TRBV5-1
TGTGCCAGCAGCTTACCGGGACAGGGGGTTATGGCTTTCTTT,CASSLPGQGVMAFF,TRBD1,large,TRBJ1-1,TRBV5-4
TGCGCCAGCAGCTTGGGAGTCCGGGGGAGGAATCAGCCCCAGCATTTT,CASSLGVRGRNQPQHF,-,-,TRBJ1-5,TRBV5-1
TGTGCCAGCAGTCCTCGGGACAGCTCCTACGAGCAGTACTTC,CASSPRDSSYEQYF,TRBD1,-,TRBJ2-7,TRBV6-5
TGTGCCAGCAGTGATCGAGGGGAGACTGAAGCTTTCTTT,CASSDRGETEAFF,-,few,TRBJ1-1,TRBV6-1
TGCGCCAGCAGCGGAAGGATCTCCTATAATTCACCCCTCCACTTT,CASSGRISYNSPLHF,-,-,TRBJ1-6,TRBV4-1
TGTGCCAGCAGCCCGGGACAATTTGCGGCAGATACGCAGTATTTT,CASSPGQFAADTQYF,-,-,TRBJ2-3,TRBV7-9
TGCGCCAGCAGCTTGACGACGAACACCGGGGAGCTGTTTTTT,CASSLTTNTGELFF,-,few,TRBJ2-2,TRBV5-1
TGCGCCAGCAGTTCCTCTTCGACTAGCGGGGGGCGGTACACCGGGGAGCTGTTTTTT,CASSSSSTSGGRYTGELFF,TRBD2,-,TRBJ2-2,TRBV4-1
TGTGCCAGCAGCTTTCATCAGCCCCAGCATTTT,CASSFHQPQHF,-,-,TRBJ1-5,TRBV7-9
TGTGCCAGCAGTTTAGGGGGATACACCGGCTACACCTTC,CASSLGGYTGYTF,-,-,TRBJ1-2,TRBV27
TGTGCCAGCAGCCTGCGACAGGGGGTTATGCGTGGCTACACCTTC,CASSLRQGVMRGYTF,TRBD1,large,TRBJ1-2,TRBV5-5
TGTGCCAGCAGCACCAGGGGACAGTACTACACTGAAGCTTTCTTT,CASSTRGQYYTEAFF,TRBD1,-,TRBJ1-1,TRBV3-1/TRBV3-2
TGCAGCGTTGAGATCCGACTAGCGGGAGACACAGATACGCAGTATTTT,CSVEIRLAGDTDTQYF,TRBD2,-,TRBJ2-3,TRBV29-1
TGTGCCAGCTCACCTGCGAATGGAGGACCCTACGAGCAGTACTTC,CASSPANGGPYEQYF,-,-,TRBJ2-7,TRBV18
TGTGCCAGCAGCTGGACAGGGTTGAACACTGAAGCTTTCTTT,CASSWTGLNTEAFF,TRBD1,-,TRBJ1-1,TRBV7-9
TGTGCCAGCAGCCAAGAGGCTAGCGGGGAAGAGACCCAGTACTTC,CASSQEASGEETQYF,TRBD2,-,TRBJ2-5,TRBV3-1/TRBV3-2
TGTGCCAGCAGCGCGGAAAGAAACACCATATATTTT,CASSAERNTIYF,-,-,TRBJ1-3,TRBV7-2
TGTGCCAGCAGCTCTGGCGGACGGAACACTGAAGCTTTCTTT,CASSSGGRNTEAFF,-,few,TRBJ1-1,TRBV5-6